These T cell receptor beta chains were read from a single sample in a study of blood T cell repertoires in COVID-19. Clones were sequenced by immunoSEQ multiplex PCR, and TCRdb holds only the in-frame ones, with some missing. The sample has about 270,000 clones; approximately 86% are singletons. Material for sequencing was peripheral blood. All receptors derive from a woman between 18 and 29 years old with acute or convalescent COVID-19. The CDR3 runs from the conserved cysteine through the conserved F or W. A D gene is named only where the DNA matches it firmly. A row's size may be missing; if present it is once, few, many or a size class.

V gene: TRBV7-2
D gene: TRBD1
J gene: TRBJ2-7
clone size: NA
CDR3 length: 16
CDR3 protein: CASSHRTGTGEGEQYF
CDR3 DNA: TGTGCCAGCAGTCACCGTACCGGGACAGGGGAGGGCGAGCAGTACTTC

V gene: TRBV27
D gene: NA
J gene: TRBJ1-6
clone size: NA
CDR3 length: 13
CDR3 protein: CASSWEYNSPLHF
CDR3 DNA: TGTGCCAGCAGTTGGGAGTATAATTCACCCCTCCACTTT

V gene: TRBV6-5
D gene: TRBD1
J gene: TRBJ2-2
clone size: NA
CDR3 length: 16
CDR3 protein: CASSSLTGGYTGELFF
CDR3 DNA: TGTGCCAGCAGTTCCCTGACAGGGGGATACACCGGGGAGCTGTTTTTT

V gene: TRBV27
D gene: NA
J gene: TRBJ2-1
clone size: NA
CDR3 length: 13
CDR3 protein: CASSTGSVNEQFF
CDR3 DNA: TGTGCCAGCAGCACGGGAAGCGTCAATGAGCAGTTCTTC

V gene: TRBV10-3
D gene: TRBD1
J gene: TRBJ2-7
clone size: NA
CDR3 length: 14
CDR3 protein: CAIRDRAIGDEQYF
CDR3 DNA: TGTGCCATCAGGGACAGGGCGATCGGTGACGAGCAGTACTTC

V gene: TRBV30
D gene: TRBD2
J gene: TRBJ2-3
clone size: few
CDR3 length: 21
CDR3 protein: CAWSIRGGLAGVGTSTDTQYF
CDR3 DNA: TGTGCCTGGAGTATAAGGGGGGGACTAGCGGGAGTAGGAACTAGCACAGATACGCAGTATTTT

V gene: TRBV3-1/TRBV3-2
D gene: TRBD1
J gene: TRBJ2-3
clone size: few
CDR3 length: 12
CDR3 protein: CASSEGATTQYF
CDR3 DNA: TGTGCCAGCAGCGAGGGGGCAACTACGCAGTATTTT

V gene: TRBV7-9
D gene: TRBD1
J gene: TRBJ2-1
clone size: NA
CDR3 length: 16
CDR3 protein: CASSLGTGPGANEQFF
CDR3 DNA: TGTGCCAGCAGCTTGGGGACAGGCCCGGGGGCTAATGAGCAGTTCTTC

V gene: TRBV18
D gene: NA
J gene: TRBJ1-1
clone size: NA
CDR3 length: 15
CDR3 protein: CASSPSGSGGTEAFF
CDR3 DNA: TGTGCCAGCTCACCTTCGGGTAGCGGGGGCACTGAAGCTTTCTTT

V gene: TRBV5-6
D gene: TRBD2
J gene: TRBJ2-7
clone size: NA
CDR3 length: 15
CDR3 protein: CASSLPSGSRYEQYF
CDR3 DNA: TGTGCCAGCAGCTTGCCTAGCGGGAGTCGCTACGAGCAGTACTTC

V gene: TRBV5-4
D gene: NA
J gene: TRBJ2-2
clone size: NA
CDR3 length: 15
CDR3 protein: CASSFKGANTGELFF
CDR3 DNA: TGTGCCAGCAGCTTCAAGGGGGCGAACACCGGGGAGCTGTTTTTT

V gene: TRBV19
D gene: TRBD2
J gene: TRBJ2-5
clone size: NA
CDR3 length: 16
CDR3 protein: CASSLRLAGAQETQYF
CDR3 DNA: TGTGCCAGTAGTCTGCGACTAGCGGGAGCCCAAGAGACCCAGTACTTC

V gene: TRBV10-1
D gene: TRBD2
J gene: TRBJ2-7
clone size: NA
CDR3 length: 15
CDR3 protein: CASSEDLAAPYEQYF
CDR3 DNA: TGCGCCAGCAGCGAAGACCTAGCGGCCCCCTACGAGCAGTACTTC

V gene: TRBV5-4
D gene: TRBD2
J gene: TRBJ2-1
clone size: NA
CDR3 length: 17
CDR3 protein: CASSLRSLAGEVNEQFF
CDR3 DNA: TGTGCCAGCAGCTTGCGGTCGTTAGCGGGAGAAGTCAATGAGCAGTTCTTC

V gene: TRBV15
D gene: NA
J gene: TRBJ1-1
clone size: NA
CDR3 length: 13
CDR3 protein: CATSSGVYTEAFF
CDR3 DNA: TGTGCCACCAGCAGCGGTGTTTACACTGAAGCTTTCTTT

V gene: TRBV4-1
D gene: NA
J gene: TRBJ1-5
clone size: NA
CDR3 length: 18
CDR3 protein: CASSQDWAGVGSNQPQHF
CDR3 DNA: TGCGCCAGCAGCCAAGACTGGGCAGGGGTTGGAAGCAATCAGCCCCAGCATTTT

V gene: TRBV28
D gene: NA
J gene: TRBJ1-2
clone size: NA
CDR3 length: 13
CDR3 protein: CASSLRQNYGYTF
CDR3 DNA: TGTGCCAGCAGTTTAAGACAGAACTATGGCTACACCTTC

V gene: TRBV14
D gene: TRBD1
J gene: TRBJ2-7
clone size: few
CDR3 length: 15
CDR3 protein: CASSQDGTGGNEQYF
CDR3 DNA: TGTGCCAGCAGCCAAGACGGGACAGGGGGCAACGAGCAGTACTTC

V gene: TRBV19
D gene: NA
J gene: TRBJ2-1
clone size: NA
CDR3 length: 16
CDR3 protein: CASSIDVVAAYNEQFF
CDR3 DNA: TGTGCCAGTAGTATAGATGTGGTAGCGGCCTACAATGAGCAGTTCTTC

V gene: TRBV19
D gene: NA
J gene: TRBJ2-2
clone size: NA
CDR3 length: 18
CDR3 protein: CASSYLGGLAENTGELFF
CDR3 DNA: TGTGCCAGTTCATACCTGGGGGGGCTAGCGGAGAACACCGGGGAGCTGTTTTTT

V gene: TRBV27
D gene: NA
J gene: TRBJ1-1
clone size: NA
CDR3 length: 14
CDR3 protein: CASSLGHHNTEAFF
CDR3 DNA: TGTGCCAGCAGTTTAGGGCACCATAACACTGAAGCTTTCTTT

V gene: TRBV7-2
D gene: NA
J gene: TRBJ1-5
clone size: NA
CDR3 length: 14
CDR3 protein: CASSLGRGSQPQHF
CDR3 DNA: TGTGCCAGCAGCTTAGGCAGGGGTAGTCAGCCCCAGCATTTT

V gene: TRBV7-9
D gene: NA
J gene: TRBJ1-4
clone size: NA
CDR3 length: 13
CDR3 protein: CASSPGTNEKLFF
CDR3 DNA: TGTGCCAGCAGCCCCGGGACTAATGAAAAACTGTTTTTT

V gene: TRBV21-1
D gene: NA
J gene: TRBJ2-7
clone size: NA
CDR3 length: 18
CDR3 protein: CASSKARRTGLPGYEQYF
CDR3 DNA: TGTGCCAGCAGCAAAGCCCGAAGAACGGGACTACCGGGGTACGAGCAGTACTTC

V gene: TRBV30
D gene: NA
J gene: TRBJ1-5
clone size: NA
CDR3 length: 12
CDR3 protein: CAWSPGDGAQHF
CDR3 DNA: TGTGCCTGGAGTCCAGGGGACGGGGCCCAGCATTTT

V gene: TRBV3-1/TRBV3-2
D gene: TRBD1
J gene: TRBJ2-1
clone size: few
CDR3 length: 15
CDR3 protein: CASSLPGQGFNEQFF
CDR3 DNA: TGTGCCAGCAGCCTGCCGGGACAGGGATTCAATGAGCAGTTCTTC

V gene: TRBV30
D gene: NA
J gene: TRBJ2-3
clone size: NA
CDR3 length: 12
CDR3 protein: CALGEHTDTQYF
CDR3 DNA: TGTGCCTTGGGAGAGCACACAGATACGCAGTATTTT

V gene: TRBV27
D gene: NA
J gene: TRBJ1-1
clone size: NA
CDR3 length: 16
CDR3 protein: CASSPTNRQARLEAFF
CDR3 DNA: TGTGCCAGCAGCCCAACGAATCGACAGGCTAGGTTAGAAGCTTTCTTT

V gene: TRBV9
D gene: NA
J gene: TRBJ2-2
clone size: once
CDR3 length: 15
CDR3 protein: CASNNWGLNTGELFF
CDR3 DNA: TGTGCCAGCAACAATTGGGGGCTGAACACCGGGGAGCTGTTTTTT

V gene: TRBV28
D gene: TRBD1
J gene: TRBJ1-1
clone size: once
CDR3 length: 14
CDR3 protein: CASSPKQGDTEAFF
CDR3 DNA: TGTGCCAGCAGCCCCAAACAGGGGGACACTGAAGCTTTCTTT

V gene: TRBV18
D gene: TRBD1
J gene: TRBJ1-1
clone size: once
CDR3 length: 15
CDR3 protein: CASSYDRGLSTEAFF
CDR3 DNA: TGTGCCAGCTCATATGACAGGGGGCTGAGCACTGAAGCTTTCTTT

V gene: TRBV9
D gene: NA
J gene: TRBJ2-2
clone size: NA
CDR3 length: 14
CDR3 protein: CASSARTVTGELFF
CDR3 DNA: TGTGCCAGCAGCGCACGGACAGTCACCGGGGAGCTGTTTTTT

V gene: TRBV27
D gene: NA
J gene: TRBJ1-6
clone size: NA
CDR3 length: 14
CDR3 protein: CASSRVFQNSPLHF
CDR3 DNA: TGTGCCAGCAGCAGGGTTTTTCAGAATTCACCCCTCCACTTT

V gene: TRBV4-1
D gene: NA
J gene: TRBJ2-7
clone size: NA
CDR3 length: 15
CDR3 protein: CASSQDLVYSYEQYF
CDR3 DNA: TGCGCCAGCAGCCAAGATCTTGTTTACTCCTACGAGCAGTACTTC

V gene: TRBV7-2
D gene: TRBD2
J gene: TRBJ2-5
clone size: NA
CDR3 length: 15
CDR3 protein: CASSAGLAGGKTQYF
CDR3 DNA: TGTGCCAGCAGCGCCGGACTAGCGGGAGGAAAGACCCAGTACTTC

V gene: TRBV19
D gene: TRBD2
J gene: TRBJ2-1
clone size: NA
CDR3 length: 15
CDR3 protein: CASSQGLVPPNEQFF
CDR3 DNA: TGTGCCAGTAGCCAGGGACTAGTCCCCCCCAATGAGCAGTTCTTC

V gene: TRBV6-5
D gene: NA
J gene: TRBJ2-1
clone size: NA
CDR3 length: 13
CDR3 protein: CASSYSIYNEQFF
CDR3 DNA: TGTGCCAGCAGTTACTCTATCTACAATGAGCAGTTCTTC